The 20 T cell receptor beta chains below all came from one sample that was sequenced in a study of T cells in women clearing cervical HPV infection. Profiling relied on immunoSEQ multiplex PCR, and the TCRdb table lists in-frame clones only, not all of them. The repertoire table contains some 23,000 clones. The material sequenced was blood buffy coat. Every receptor here comes from a woman aged 18-69 years with a cervical HPV16 infection that either progressed to CIN3+ or cleared (not recorded which).

As for this clone: The CDR3 goes on 3 residues after the read ends, and that part is filled in from the germline J gene. The chain couples TRBV7-2 to TRBJ2-3; 7 bases are shared with TRBD1. This CDR3 is built from 14 residues. The germline V gene has CDR1 SGHTA and CDR2 FQGNSA. CDR3: CASSSYTGVETQYF. The sequenced part of the CDR3 DNA is TGTGCCAGCAGCTCCTACACAGGGGTAGAGACG.

With respect to this clone: The CDR3 is cut off 3 residues early in the read; its end comes from the germline J gene. This chain links TRBV9 with TRBJ2-3, with TRBD2 as a possible D gene (5 bases). The germline V and J ends were trimmed by 3 bases and 5 bases, with 10 bases remaining between them. Germline CDR1 SGDLS, CDR2 YYNGEE. The CDR3 runs to 13 residues. The CDR3 spells CASSGGWVDTQYF. The CDR3 DNA, read in part, is TGTGCCAGCAGCGGAGGGTGGGTAGATACG.

A note on this clone: Read sequence stops 3 residues before the CDR3 end, and the germline J gene provides the missing end. The rearrangement links TRBV19 to TRBJ2-1; 8 bases map to TRBD2. The CDR3 runs to 14 residues. After removal of 5 bases from V and 7 bases from J, the junction contained 7 bases not matched to a gene. Germline V CDR1 and CDR2: LNHDA, SQIVND (reference sequence). This CDR3 is CASSETSVWNEQFF. The part of the CDR3 DNA that was read is TGTGCCAGTAGTGAGACTAGCGTCTGGAATGAG.

Comments on this clone: The read stops 3 residues short of the end of the CDR3; the missing end is completed from the germline J gene. This sequence joins TRBV5-4 and TRBJ1-1, with D maybe TRBD1 (5 bases). The V end was cut by 5 bases, the J end by 0 bases, with 8 bases between. The CDR3 length is 13 residues. CDR1 and CDR2 from the germline V gene are SGHNT and YYREEE (reference sequence). The CDR3 protein is CASRTDMNTEAFF. The DNA read from the CDR3 is TGTGCCAGCAGGACAGACATGAACACTGAA.

Concerning this clone itself: The read terminates 3 residues ahead of where the CDR3 ends, so the germline J gene completes it. The V gene is TRBV7-9, the J gene TRBJ2-5; 7 bases agree with TRBD2. Germline CDR1 is SEHNR and CDR2 is FQNEAQ (reference sequence). This CDR3 has 15 amino acids. After removal of 5 bases from V and 5 bases from J, the junction contained 11 bases not matched to a gene. CDR3 DNA (partial): TGTGCCAGCAGCGCTCGGGAGGCGGGGTCGGAGACC. Amino acid sequence: CASSAREAGSET. The whole CDR3 protein reads CASSAREAGSETQYF.

About this clone itself: The CDR3 goes on 3 residues after the read ends, and that part is filled in from the germline J gene. This chain links TRBV19 with TRBJ1-5; a possible D gene is TRBD1 (6 bases). The CDR3 covers 15 residues. The V end lost 5 bases, the J end lost 0 bases, and 11 bases lay between the germline ends. Germline-derived CDR1 and CDR2 are LNHDA and SQIVND (reference sequence). CDR3 DNA (partial): TGTGCCAGTAGTGACGGACAGCATAGCAATCAGCCC. This codes for CASSDGQHSNQP. The CDR3 reads in full as CASSDGQHSNQPQHF. The complete variable domain, with remaining parts taken from reference TRBV19 and TRBJ1-5, reads DGGITQSPKYLFRKEGQNVTLSCEQNLNHDAMYWYRQDPGQGLRLIYYSQIVNDFQKGDIAEGYSVSREKKESFPLTVTSAQKNPTAFYLCASSDGQHSNQPQHFGDGTRLSIL.

For this clone: The read gets to within 3 residues of the CDR3 end, and the germline J gene fills in the rest. The J gene is TRBJ2-7, the V gene TRBV10-3; weak D call: TRBD1 (6 bases). Germline V gene data show CDR1 as ENHRY and CDR2 as SYGVKD. The V end lost 3 bases, the J end lost 5 bases, and 14 bases lay between the germline ends. The CDR3 totals 14 residues. CDR3 DNA, as far as it was read: TGTGCCATCAGTGACCTGAATTCAGGGGACGAG. Translated, it gives CAISDLNSGDE. The CDR3 reads in full as CAISDLNSGDEQYF.

Note on this clone: The read stops 3 residues short of the end of the CDR3; the missing end is completed from the germline J gene. The chain joins TRBV7-6 to TRBJ1-1; D is perhaps TRBD1 (6 bases). V was cut by 2 bases and J by 7 bases, with 8 bases left in between. CDR1 is SGHVS, CDR2 FNYEAQ, per germline. This CDR3 contains 12 residues. The covered CDR3 bases are TGTGCCAGCAGCTTACAGGGGTTTGAA. It yields the protein CASSLQGFE. The whole CDR3 sequence reads CASSLQGFEAFF.

Worth noting for this clone: The CDR3 end is not reached by the read, which stops 3 residues before it; the germline J gene fills it in. The chain has TRBV14 and TRBJ2-7, with 9 bases fitting TRBD2. This CDR3 comprises 14 residues. Germline assignment: CDR1 SGHDN and CDR2 FVKESK. The V segment lost 3 bases and the J segment 3 bases; nucleotides outside the gene matches: 3. Incomplete CDR3 DNA: TGTGCCAGCAGCCACGGGACTAGCCTCTACGAG. Translation gives CASSHGTSLYE. The whole CDR3 reads CASSHGTSLYEQYF.

Comments on this clone: The CDR3 goes on 3 residues after the read ends, and that part is filled in from the germline J gene. The chain is built from TRBV7-7 and TRBJ1-2; perhaps TRBD1 as D (5 bases). The germline gives CDR1 SSHAT, CDR2 FNYEAQ (reference sequence). The length of the CDR3 is 14 residues. The CDR3 DNA, read in part, is TGTGCCAGCAGCTTACTGGGACTTTACAATGAC. Its protein product is CASSLLGLYND. The whole CDR3 reads CASSLLGLYNDYTF.

On this clone: Read sequence stops 3 residues before the CDR3 end, and the germline J gene provides the missing end. The chain recombines TRBV18 with TRBJ1-1, with 9 bases identical to TRBD1. Germline lookup yields CDR1 KGHSH and CDR2 LQKENI. The CDR3 runs to 15 residues. CDR3 sequence reads: CASSAYRGRGETAFF. CDR3 DNA (partial): TGTGCCAGCTCAGCTTACAGGGGGCGCGGTGAGACA.

Remarks on this clone: The CDR3 extends 3 residues past the end of the read, so its final part is completed from the germline J gene. The V and J genes are TRBV20-1 and TRBJ2-3; D unresolved. The ends were cut back, 6 bases at V and 3 bases at J, with 25 bases in the middle. The germline CDR1 and CDR2 sequences are DFQATT and SNEGSKA (reference sequence). This CDR3 contains 17 residues. CDR3 sequence reads: CSADLPQANPSTDTQYF. The covered CDR3 bases are TGCAGTGCCGATTTACCTCAGGCGAACCCTTCTACAGATACG.

Worth noting for this clone: The read gets to within 3 residues of the CDR3 end, and the germline J gene fills in the rest. The chain employs TRBV20-1 and TRBJ2-3; 9 bases are a match to TRBD1. V lost 7 bases and J lost 6; bases outside the gene matches: 8. The CDR3 contains 13 residues. Per germline, CDR1 DFQATT and CDR2 SNEGSKA (reference sequence). Partial CDR3 DNA: TGCAGTGTCCCGGACAGGGGAGGCGATACG. Protein product: CSVPDRGGDT. The full CDR3 is CSVPDRGGDTQYF.

Note on this clone: The observed sequence ends 3 residues before the CDR3 terminus, with the missing tail filled in from the germline J gene. This chain connects TRBV7-3 to TRBJ2-1, with TRBD2 matching 8 bases. The germline gives CDR1 SGHTA, CDR2 FQGTGA. The CDR3 runs to 16 residues. V lost 5 bases, J lost 5 bases, and 11 bases stayed unmatched. The CDR3 loop reads CASSPSGGRSNNEQFF. Incomplete CDR3 DNA: TGTGCCAGCAGCCCAAGTGGCGGGAGGTCCAACAATGAG.

Comment on this clone: The CDR3 end falls 3 residues outside the read, so it is completed with the germline J gene. This chain links TRBV19 with TRBJ2-2; 9 nucleotides line up with TRBD1. V was clipped by 5 bases and J by 7 bases; unmatched bases: 5. There are 14 residues in the CDR3. Germline V gene lookup returns CDR1 LNHDA and CDR2 SQIVND (reference sequence). This chain's CDR3 is CASSPGTGIGELFF. CDR3 DNA, as far as it was read: TGTGCCAGTAGTCCAGGGACAGGGATCGGGGAG.

Comment on this clone: The read falls 3 residues short of the CDR3 end, and the missing part is taken from the germline J gene. V gene TRBV7-2 combines with J gene TRBJ2-2; TRBD1 might be the D (5 bases). CDR1 and CDR2 (germline): SGHTA, FQGNSA. Trimming stripped 4 bases from V and 1 base from J, with 7 bases between. The CDR3 is 14 amino acids. The CDR3 loop reads CASSSGQNTGELFF. Partial CDR3 DNA: TGTGCCAGCAGCTCCGGACAGAACACCGGGGAG.

Comment on this clone: Sequencing ends 3 residues short of the CDR3 end; the germline J gene provides the rest. The rearrangement joins TRBV2 to TRBJ2-4; D not certain. CDR3 length: 15 residues. Trimming cost V 8 bases and J 5 bases, with 19 bases left between them. The germline CDR1 and CDR2 sequences are SNHLY and FYNNEI. CDR3 in amino acids: CASLMSLRRENIQYF. The part of the CDR3 DNA that was read is TGTGCCAGCTTGATGAGCCTCAGACGGGAAAACATT. The variable domain in full, with the rest retrieved from reference TRBV2 and TRBJ2-4, is EPEVTQTPSHQVTQMGQEVILRCVPISNHLYFYWYRQILGQKVEFLVSFYNNEISEKSEIFDDQFSVERPDGSNFTLKIRSTKLEDSAMYFCASLMSLRRENIQYFGAGTRLSVL.

Worth noting for this clone: The CDR3 end falls 3 residues outside the read, so it is completed with the germline J gene. The rearrangement joins TRBV19 to TRBJ2-3; tentatively, D is TRBD2 (6 bases). This CDR3 spans 12 amino acids. V gave up 3 bases and J gave up 5 bases, with 6 bases separating them. Per germline, CDR1 LNHDA and CDR2 SQIVND (reference sequence). CDR3 sequence reads: CASSIGGDTQYF. CDR3 DNA (partial): TGTGCCAGTAGTATCGGGGGAGATACG.

A word on this clone: The read ends 3 residues early relative to the CDR3; the germline J gene fills the gap. The chain carries TRBV2 and TRBJ1-2; D possibly corresponds to TRBD1 (6 bases). The CDR3 covers 12 residues. Germline CDR1 SNHLY, CDR2 FYNNEI. The sequenced CDR3 bases are TGTGCCAGCGGTTACAGGGTCTACGAC. This codes for CASGYRVYD. The whole CDR3 protein is CASGYRVYDYTF.

A remark on this clone: The CDR3 is cut off 3 residues early in the read; its end comes from the germline J gene. This chain uses TRBV19 with TRBJ1-5; the match to TRBD1 covers 7 bases. The CDR3 spans 15 residues. The germline V gene has CDR1 LNHDA and CDR2 SQIVND (reference sequence). The V gene end was trimmed by 5 bases and the J gene end by 6 bases; junction bases not matched to a gene: 10. CDR3 DNA (partial): TGTGCCAGTAGTCACCCGACAGGGCAGGGTCAGCCC. Its protein product is CASSHPTGQGQP. The whole CDR3 is CASSHPTGQGQPQHF.